Listed here are 9 T cell receptor beta chains from one sample, sequenced in a study of CD4+ T cells in melanoma. The protocol was immunoSEQ multiplex PCR, while the TCRdb copy is restricted to in-frame clones and leaves out a portion. The sample lists tens of thousands of clones, approximately 74% occurring once. Sequenced sample: tumor tissue. The receptor set was obtained from a human donor with melanoma.

The chain couples TRBV5-1 to TRBJ2-7, with D unclear. V lost 4 bases and J lost 3, with 17 bases in between. CDR1 is SGHRS, CDR2 YFSETQ, per germline. The CDR3 extends over 15 amino acids. CDR3 nucleotide sequence: TGCGCCAGCAGCCAAGATTCGTCCCTAAGCTACGAGCAGTACTTC. Amino acid sequence: CASSQDSSLSYEQYF.

The V call is TRBV7-9, the J call TRBJ1-4, with 8 positions matching TRBD1. CDR3 length: 15 residues. Trimming removed 6 bases from V and 2 bases from J; junction bases left unmatched: 5. Germline V CDR1 and CDR2: SEHNR, FQNEAQ (reference sequence). Written as DNA, the CDR3 is TGTGCCAGCAGTTTCCACAGGGGGACTAATGAAAAACTGTTTTTT. The encoded protein is CASSFHRGTNEKLFF.

V is TRBV30 and J is TRBJ1-5, with 10 bases fitting TRBD1. In germline, CDR1 is GTSNPN, CDR2 SVGIG (reference sequence). The CDR3 totals 15 residues. V shed 5 bases and J 4 bases; nucleotides not matched to a gene: 8. This CDR3 reads CAWCAKGQGNQPQHF. DNA for the CDR3: TGTGCCTGGTGTGCAAAGGGACAGGGGAATCAGCCCCAGCATTTT.

Turning to this clone: The germline gene is not matched at one end of the junction; a read error may be the cause. This sequence joins TRBV7-7 and TRBJ2-1; possible D gene TRBD2, 5 bases. CDR3 length: 15 residues. Looked up from germline, CDR1 is SSHAT and CDR2 is FNYEAQ (reference sequence). The CDR3 nucleotides read TGTGCTAGCAGCTTATCGTTCGGGGAACACAATGAGCAGTTCTTC. This translates into CASSLSFGEHNEQFF.

This clone was seen only a few times. Other DNA sequences in the same sample also yield this CDR3. V is TRBV18 and J is TRBJ1-2; D ambiguous. Trimming shortened V by 3 bases and J by 2 bases, and 7 bases separated the two germline ends. Germline V gene data show CDR1 as KGHSH and CDR2 as LQKENI. The CDR3 is made up of 13 amino acids. The CDR3 bases are TGTGCCAGCTCACCCGCCGGAAACTATGGCTACACCTTC. Amino acid sequence: CASSPAGNYGYTF. The full variable domain, in which reference TRBV18 and TRBJ1-2 provide the parts outside the CDR3, is NAGVMQNPRHLVRRRGQEARLRCSPMKGHSHVYWYRQLPEEGLKFMVYLQKENIIDESGMPKERFSAEFPKEGPSILRIQQVVRGDSAAYFCASSPAGNYGYTFGSGTRLTVV.

This clone was seen a single time. The chain has TRBV5-1 and TRBJ1-1; D is possibly TRBD1 (5 bases). Trimming cost V 2 bases and J 2 bases, with 10 bases left between them. Per the germline V gene, CDR1 is SGHRS and CDR2 is YFSETQ. The length of the CDR3 is 14 residues. CDR3 nucleotides: TGCGCCAGCAGCTTAGGGGATCCAAACACTGAAGCTTTCTTT. Translating gives CASSLGDPNTEAFF.

This rearrangement joins TRBV19 to TRBJ2-3; TRBD1 aligns across 9 bases. Trimming at V came to 7 bases and at J to 3 bases, leaving 17 bases not matched to a gene. CDR3 length equals 18 residues. Per germline, CDR1 LNHDA and CDR2 SQIVND (reference sequence). Here the CDR3 DNA reads TGTGCCAGTACCCCGGGACAGGGAATATTTTGGCTAACAGATACGCAGTATTTT. Translating it yields CASTPGQGIFWLTDTQYF.

The J gene is TRBJ2-5, the V gene TRBV13; 11 positions match TRBD1. This CDR3 region has 17 residues. Germline assignment: CDR1 PRHDT and CDR2 FYEKMQ (reference sequence). V dropped 1 base and J dropped 1; count of bases not matched to a gene: 5. The CDR3 loop is CASSLVTGTGGQETQYF. The CDR3 DNA follows: TGTGCCAGCAGCTTAGTCACCGGGACAGGGGGCCAAGAGACCCAGTACTTC. Looking up the rest from reference TRBV13 and TRBJ2-5 gives the full variable domain: AAGVIQSPRHLIKEKRETATLKCYPIPRHDTVYWYQQGPGQDPQFLISFYEKMQSDKGSIPDRFSAQQFSDYHSELNMSSLELGDSALYFCASSLVTGTGGQETQYFGPGTRLLVL.

The sample holds one count of this clone. The chain uses TRBV9 and TRBJ2-1; TRBD1 aligns across 8 bases. Germline-derived CDR1 and CDR2 are SGDLS and YYNGEE. The CDR3 runs to 15 residues. After removal of 0 bases from V and 6 bases from J, the junction contained 5 bases not matched to a gene. CDR3 nucleotides: TGTGCCAGCAGCGTAGATGGACAGGGAGGCAATGAGCAGTTCTTC. Amino acid sequence: CASSVDGQGGNEQFF.